The clone carrying this T cell receptor beta chain was counted a few times. Positive SARS-CoV-2 PCR tests in convalescent patients dated from March to December 2020, pre-Alpha, Beta and Delta. These data come from a study of vaccination and CD4 T cells after COVID-19. Germline V CDR1 and CDR2: MNHEY, SMNVEV (reference sequence). CDR3 size: 12 residues. The V end lost 10 bases, the J end lost 6 bases, and 13 bases lay between the germline ends. TCRdb re-derived calls from the PCR reads in MiXCR, one entry per CDR3 protein. The sample has about 21,000 distinct CDR3 sequences, 60% seen once. This material consisted of CD4+ T cells from blood, taken after SARS-CoV-2 vaccination. The sequence came from a human donor who had recovered from COVID-19. This sequence joins TRBV27 and TRBJ2-1; TRBD2 might be the D (7 bases). The chain's CDR3 is CATQGGLNEQFF. The CDR3 nucleotides read TGTGCCACACAGGGAGGGCTCAATGAGCAGTTCTTC.